This T cell receptor beta chain was captured in a study of cytomegalovirus exposure and HLA in healthy donors. The CDR3 runs to 12 residues. Trimming at V came to 11 bases and at J to 1 base, leaving 4 bases not matched to a gene. Germline lookup yields CDR1 SNHLY and CDR2 FYNNEI. It was with 60 Vbeta and 13 Jbeta primers that the PCR ran. Produced via immunoSEQ multiplex PCR; TCRdb's table is partial and in-frame only. Of 150,000 to 200,000 clones listed, around 86% were seen once; the top ten hold roughly 1.7%. The sample consisted of PBMCs. This clonotype originated in a woman under 30 in good health and CMV-seronegative. The rearrangement links TRBV2 to TRBJ2-5; 7 bases fit TRBD2. In nucleotides, the CDR3 is TGTGCCCAGCGGGGACCCCAAGAGACCCAGTACTTC. It codes for CAQRGPQETQYF.